These 26 T cell receptor beta chains were sequenced from one sample in a study of blood T cells in healthy people across ages. A second PCR, run for roughly 7 to 11 cycles, used a sample-barcoded 5' primer plus a J-beta primer mix. TCRdb processed the 5' RACE reads anew with MiXCR; each CDR3 protein has one entry. The data hold some 860,000 distinct CDR3 sequences, with more than 50% observed a single time. The sample was blood. The receptors originated from a man aged 40-50 years in good health.

This clonotype turned up a few times. CDR3 sequence: CASSFFRLTVEIYNEQYF. The CDR3 bases are TGTGCCAGCAGTTTTTTTCGATTGACAGTAGAAATCTACAATGAGCAGTACTTC. The chain links TRBV28 to TRBJ2-1; perhaps TRBD1 as D (5 bases). The J call may be in error: the DNA end matches TRBJ2-7 better. CDR1 and CDR2 (germline): MDHEN, SYDVKM. The CDR3 has 18 amino acids.

This clonotype was detected a few times. This sequence joins TRBV28 and TRBJ1-6; the match to TRBD1 covers 10 bases. CDR1 MDHEN and CDR2 SYDVKM come from the germline V gene. The ends lost 4 bases at V and 5 bases at J; junction bases unmatched: 8. This CDR3 is 17 amino acids long. CDR3 nucleotides: TGTGCCAGCAGTTCAAACCCGGGACAGGGGAATAATTCACCCCTCCACTTT. Encoded protein: CASSSNPGQGNNSPLHF.

The chain employs TRBV27 and TRBJ2-2; D is perhaps TRBD1 (6 bases). Germline CDR1 and CDR2: MNHEY and SMNVEV (reference sequence). This CDR3 contains 16 residues. V gave up 0 bases and J gave up 7 bases, with 15 bases separating them. The DNA for the CDR3 is TGTGCCAGCAGTTTATCCAAAGCAGGGGACGGCGGGGAGCTGTTTTTT. This sequence encodes CASSLSKAGDGGELFF.

This clonotype was detected ten times or more. CDR3 in DNA: TGTGCCAGCAGTTTAAGTGGGATTCTGAACACTGAAGCTTTCTTT. Translating gives CASSLSGILNTEAFF. The chain carries TRBV12-3 or TRBV12-4 and TRBJ1-1; D unresolved. V was shortened by 2 bases and J by 0 bases, with 10 bases between the two germline ends. CDR3 length: 15 residues.

The chain has TRBV6-4 and TRBJ2-3; the match to TRBD2 covers 11 bases. The CDR3 spans 17 residues. With 0 bases clipped from V and 5 bases from J, the junction kept 7 bases outside the gene matches. The germline gives CDR1 MRHNA, CDR2 SNTAGT. This CDR3 reads CASSDSASGGNQDTQYF. The CDR3 DNA is TGTGCCAGCAGTGACTCGGCTAGCGGGGGGAACCAAGATACGCAGTATTTT.

The V gene is TRBV28, the J gene TRBJ1-2; D unresolved. Between the trimmed V and J ends, which lost 3 bases and 0 bases, there was a span of 14 bases. The CDR3 length is 16 residues. From germline, CDR1 is MDHEN and CDR2 SYDVKM. The CDR3 DNA is TGTGCCAGCAGTTTTCATATCGGCACATCTAACTATGGCTACACCTTC. Amino acid sequence: CASSFHIGTSNYGYTF.

The chain joins TRBV29-1 to TRBJ2-5; 7 positions match TRBD2. The CDR3 length is 15 residues. Germline trimming cut 6 bases from V and 1 base from J; bases unmatched to any gene: 11. The germline V gene encodes CDR1 SQVTM and CDR2 ANQGSEA. The CDR3 region is CSVLGVPGGQETQYF. The DNA of the CDR3 is TGCAGCGTCCTGGGGGTCCCGGGGGGCCAAGAGACCCAGTACTTC. The full variable domain, its missing parts supplied by reference TRBV29-1 and TRBJ2-5, is SAVISQKPSRDICQRGTSLTIQCQVDSQVTMMFWYRQQPGQSLTLIATANQGSEATYESGFVIDKFPISRPNLTFSTLTVSNMSPEDSSIYLCSVLGVPGGQETQYFGPGTRLLVL.

The V call is TRBV24-1, the J call TRBJ2-3; D ambiguous. With 4 bases removed from V and 3 bases from J, the gap between germline ends came to 7 bases. The CDR3 is 13 amino acids. Germline loops: CDR1 KGHDR, CDR2 SFDVKD. The CDR3 reads CATSDPRTDTQYF. CDR3 DNA sequence: TGTGCCACCAGTGACCCCCGAACAGATACGCAGTATTTT.

The V and J genes are TRBV6-4 and TRBJ2-6; D not resolved. The CDR3 loop spans 14 amino acids. Trimming took off 2 bases at V and 2 bases at J, with 4 bases between the two ends. CDR1 is MRHNA, CDR2 SNTAGT, per germline. CDR3 residues: CASSDEAGANVLTF. The CDR3 DNA reads TGTGCCAGCAGTGACGAAGCTGGGGCCAACGTCCTGACTTTC.

The chain joins TRBV11-3 to TRBJ2-7; possibly TRBD1 for D (5 bases). The DNA end lines up better with TRBJ2-4; the J call may be wrong. The germline V gene has CDR1 SGHNT and CDR2 YENEEA. The CDR3 loop spans 12 amino acids. CDR3 residues: CASSNSGHIQYF. The CDR3 DNA follows: TGTGCCAGCAGCAACTCAGGGCACATTCAGTACTTC.

The CDR3 reads CASSRAVFETQYF. The CDR3 DNA reads as TGTGCCAGCAGCCGAGCGGTATTTGAGACCCAGTACTTC. The chain recombines TRBV11-3 with TRBJ2-7, with D possibly TRBD2 on 5 matching bases. The end of the DNA aligns better with TRBJ2-5, so the J call may be wrong. The CDR3 is 13 amino acids. CDR1 SGHNT and CDR2 YENEEA come from the germline V gene.

This chain connects TRBV6-2 or TRBV6-3 to TRBJ2-2; D is perhaps TRBD1 (7 bases). Germline V gene data show CDR1 as MNHEY and CDR2 as SVGEGT. The CDR3 loop spans 15 amino acids. Trimming left V 5 bases short and J 3 bases short, with 13 bases between. The CDR3 loop reads CASSAGTAYTGELFF. CDR3 nucleotide sequence: TGTGCCAGCAGTGCGGGGACAGCCTACACCGGGGAGCTGTTTTTT.

The chain combines TRBV18 with TRBJ2-3, with 10 bases identical to TRBD2. This CDR3 has 16 amino acids. From germline, CDR1 is KGHSH and CDR2 LQKENI. With V trimmed by 3 bases and J by 6 bases, 9 bases remained unmatched. The CDR3 spells CASSPASGRFGDTQYF. Here the CDR3 DNA reads TGTGCCAGCTCACCGGCTAGCGGGAGATTCGGGGATACGCAGTATTTT.

The chain uses TRBV10-3 and TRBJ2-3, with D hard to call. Trimming left V 8 bases short and J 0 bases short, with 9 bases between. Germline values: CDR1 ENHRY, CDR2 SYGVKD. The CDR3 is 13 amino acids. The CDR3 reads CAIAPPSTDTQYF. The DNA for the CDR3 is TGTGCCATCGCACCTCCTAGCACAGATACGCAGTATTTT.

This clonotype has a handful of counts. The chain has TRBV2 and TRBJ2-1; 10 bases match TRBD1. This CDR3 has 14 amino acids. CDR1 is SNHLY and CDR2 is FYNNEI in the germline V gene. Losses at the gene ends were 4 bases for V and 4 bases for J; bases not matched to a gene: 1. Written as DNA, the CDR3 is TGTGCCAGCAGTGTGGGACAGGGGTACAATGAGCAGTTCTTC. This sequence encodes CASSVGQGYNEQFF.

The sample holds a few counts of this clonotype. V usage is TRBV6-2 or TRBV6-3 and J usage is TRBJ2-5, with 8 positions matching TRBD2. Near its end, the DNA agrees better with TRBJ2-7, so the J call may be wrong. Germline V gene data show CDR1 as MNHEY and CDR2 as SVGEGT. The CDR3 loop spans 16 amino acids. The CDR3 region is CASSSREASGYREQYF. The CDR3 nucleotides read TGTGCCAGCAGTTCGCGGGAGGCCTCCGGGTATCGCGAGCAGTACTTC.

In the case of this clonotype: One junction end does not reproduce the germline sequence, and a read error may be involved. The rearrangement links TRBV7-9 to TRBJ2-7, with no clear D. Looked up from germline, CDR1 is SEHNR and CDR2 is FQNEAQ (reference sequence). This CDR3 comprises 15 residues. The CDR3 DNA reads as TGTGCCGGCAGCCCCCCAAGCGTGAGCTCCTACGAGCAGTACTTC. This codes for CAGSPPSVSSYEQYF.

The chain joins TRBV6-5 to TRBJ1-1; 7 bases map to TRBD1. V lost 6 bases and J lost 1; bases outside the gene matches: 8. Germline V gene data show CDR1 as MNHEY and CDR2 as SVGAGI. The CDR3 loop spans 15 amino acids. CDR3 in amino acids: CASSPWDSRNTEAFF. The CDR3 bases are TGTGCCAGCAGCCCTTGGGACAGTAGGAACACTGAAGCTTTCTTT.

V gene TRBV9 combines with J gene TRBJ1-6; tentatively, D is TRBD1 (5 bases). The CDR3 runs to 14 residues. V was pared by 1 base and J by 9 bases, with 11 bases between. Germline CDR1 reads SGDLS; CDR2 reads YYNGEE. The CDR3 loop reads CASSVRSGGSPLHF. The CDR3 DNA follows: TGTGCCAGCAGCGTAAGATCCGGGGGTTCACCCCTCCACTTT.

The V and J genes are TRBV4-1 and TRBJ2-7; a weak D match, TRBD1 (6 bases). The CDR3 is 15 residues long. Germline values: CDR1 MGHRA, CDR2 YSYEKL. V was shortened by 6 bases and J by 2 bases, with 17 bases between the two germline ends. The CDR3 protein is CASSRETGFTYEQYF. In DNA form, the CDR3 reads TGCGCCAGCAGTCGAGAGACAGGTTTCACCTACGAGCAGTACTTC.

The rearrangement uses TRBV20-1 and TRBJ1-2, with 12 bases that match TRBD1. The CDR3 runs 17 residues. Per germline, CDR1 DFQATT and CDR2 SNEGSKA (reference sequence). The trim removed 5 bases at V and 5 bases at J, leaving 15 bases unmatched. DNA for the CDR3: TGCAGTGCTCGTAAAGGGACAGGGGGCGATTTAGTTTATGGCTACACCTTC. Translated: CSARKGTGGDLVYGYTF.

This sequence joins TRBV7-2 and TRBJ1-4; D is possibly TRBD1 (5 bases). This CDR3 has 14 residues. Per germline, CDR1 SGHTA and CDR2 FQGNSA. Trimming took 5 bases from V and 8 from J, leaving 15 bases between them. The CDR3 protein is CASSRSQGREKLFF. CDR3 in DNA: TGTGCCAGCAGCCGCTCCCAGGGTCGAGAAAAACTGTTTTTT.

CDR3 amino acids: CASSADRLAGYTF. The CDR3, as DNA: TGTGCCAGCAGCGCCGACAGGCTGGCTGGCTACACCTTC. This rearrangement joins TRBV7-9 to TRBJ1-2; weak D call: TRBD1 (6 bases). The CDR3 is 13 amino acids. Trimming removed 5 bases at V and 7 bases at J, with 14 bases between. Germline assignment: CDR1 SEHNR and CDR2 FQNEAQ (reference sequence).

This chain connects TRBV9 to TRBJ2-3, with a weak D call TRBD2 (6 bases). The CDR3 is 15 amino acids. Deletions cut 3 bases from V and 3 bases from J, with 14 bases between. Germline V gives CDR1 SGDLS, CDR2 YYNGEE. CDR3 coding DNA: TGTGCCAGCAGCGCAGACCGGGGAGGAACAGATACGCAGTATTTT. Amino acids: CASSADRGGTDTQYF.

This sequence joins TRBV29-1 and TRBJ2-6, with no clear D. The CDR3 covers 13 residues. V lost 4 bases and J lost 2, with 6 bases in between. Germline V CDR1 and CDR2: SQVTM, ANQGSEA. This CDR3 is CSVGKTGANVLTF. In DNA form, the CDR3 reads TGCAGCGTTGGAAAGACTGGGGCCAACGTCCTGACTTTC.

This rearrangement joins TRBV6-2 or TRBV6-3 to TRBJ2-7; D might be TRBD1 (7 bases). Deletions cut 11 bases from V and 5 bases from J, with 16 bases between. The germline V gene encodes CDR1 MNHEY and CDR2 SVGEGT. This CDR3 comprises 12 residues. Here the CDR3 reads CAGGTVSNEQYF. CDR3 in DNA: TGTGCCGGCGGGACAGTATCTAACGAGCAGTACTTC.